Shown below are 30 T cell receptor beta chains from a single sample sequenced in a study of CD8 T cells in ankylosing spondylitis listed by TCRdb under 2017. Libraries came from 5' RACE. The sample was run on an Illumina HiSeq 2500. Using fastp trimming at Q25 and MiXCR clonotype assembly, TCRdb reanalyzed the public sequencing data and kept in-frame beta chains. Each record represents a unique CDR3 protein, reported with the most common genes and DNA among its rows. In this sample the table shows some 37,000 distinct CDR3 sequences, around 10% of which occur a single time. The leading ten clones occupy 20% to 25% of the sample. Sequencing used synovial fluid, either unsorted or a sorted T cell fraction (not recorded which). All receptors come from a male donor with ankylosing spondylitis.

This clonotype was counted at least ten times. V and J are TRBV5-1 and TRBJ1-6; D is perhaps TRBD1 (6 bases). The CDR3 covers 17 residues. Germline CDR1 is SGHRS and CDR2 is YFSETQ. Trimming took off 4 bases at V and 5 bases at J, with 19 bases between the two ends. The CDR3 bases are TGCGCCAGCAGCCTCGGAGCAGGGGTATCGGATAATTCACCCCTCCACTTT. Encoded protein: CASSLGAGVSDNSPLHF.

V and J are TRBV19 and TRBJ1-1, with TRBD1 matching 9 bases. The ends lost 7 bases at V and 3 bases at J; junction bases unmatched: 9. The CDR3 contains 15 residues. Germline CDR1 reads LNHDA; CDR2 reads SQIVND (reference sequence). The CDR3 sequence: CASTMVDRGHTEAFF. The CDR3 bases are TGTGCCAGTACGATGGTGGACAGGGGTCACACTGAAGCTTTCTTT.

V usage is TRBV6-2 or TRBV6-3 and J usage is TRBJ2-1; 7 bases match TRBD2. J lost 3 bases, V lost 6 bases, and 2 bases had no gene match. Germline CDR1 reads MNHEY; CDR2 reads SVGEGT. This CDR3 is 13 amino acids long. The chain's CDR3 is CASRGDYYNEQFF. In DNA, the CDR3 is TGTGCCAGCAGGGGGGACTACTACAATGAGCAGTTCTTC.

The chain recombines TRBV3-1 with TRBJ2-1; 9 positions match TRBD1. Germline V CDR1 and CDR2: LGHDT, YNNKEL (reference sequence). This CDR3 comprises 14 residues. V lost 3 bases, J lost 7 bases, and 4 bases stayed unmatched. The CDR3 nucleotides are TGTGCCAGCAGCCACAGACAGGGGGTGAATGAGCAGTTCTTC. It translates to CASSHRQGVNEQFF.

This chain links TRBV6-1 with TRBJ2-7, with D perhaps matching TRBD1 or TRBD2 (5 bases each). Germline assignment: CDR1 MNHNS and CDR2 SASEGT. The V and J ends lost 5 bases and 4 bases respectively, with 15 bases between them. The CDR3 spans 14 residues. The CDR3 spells CASSSEGLGYEQYV. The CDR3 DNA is TGTGCCAGCAGTAGCGAGGGGCTTGGATACGAGCAGTACGTC.

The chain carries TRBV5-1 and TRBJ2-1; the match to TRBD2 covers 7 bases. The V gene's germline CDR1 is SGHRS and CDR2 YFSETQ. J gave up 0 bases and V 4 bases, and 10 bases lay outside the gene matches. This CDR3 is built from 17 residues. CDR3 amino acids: CASSLDLWGGSYNEQFF. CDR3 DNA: TGCGCCAGCAGCCTAGACTTGTGGGGGGGCTCCTACAATGAGCAGTTCTTC.

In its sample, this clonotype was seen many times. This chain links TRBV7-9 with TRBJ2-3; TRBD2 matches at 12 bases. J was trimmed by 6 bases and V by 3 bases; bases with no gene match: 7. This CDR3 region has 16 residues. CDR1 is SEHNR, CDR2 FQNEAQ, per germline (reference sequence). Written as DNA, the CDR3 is TGTGCCAGCAGCTTGTCCCGACTAGCGGGAGACGATACGCAGTATTTT. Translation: CASSLSRLAGDDTQYF.

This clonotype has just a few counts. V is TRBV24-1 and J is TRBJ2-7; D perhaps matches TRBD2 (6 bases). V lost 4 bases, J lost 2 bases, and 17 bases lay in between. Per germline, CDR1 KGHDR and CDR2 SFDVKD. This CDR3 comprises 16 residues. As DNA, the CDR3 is TGTGCCACCAGTGAGTGGCGGGGCTTTAGGACCTACGAGCAGTACTTC. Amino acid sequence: CATSEWRGFRTYEQYF.

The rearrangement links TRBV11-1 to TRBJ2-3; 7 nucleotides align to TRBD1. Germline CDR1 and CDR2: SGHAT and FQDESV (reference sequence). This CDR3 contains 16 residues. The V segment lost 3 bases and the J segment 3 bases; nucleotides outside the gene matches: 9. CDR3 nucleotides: TGTGCCAGCAGCTTGGGGACAGCCCGGGTTACAGATACGCAGTATTTT. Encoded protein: CASSLGTARVTDTQYF.

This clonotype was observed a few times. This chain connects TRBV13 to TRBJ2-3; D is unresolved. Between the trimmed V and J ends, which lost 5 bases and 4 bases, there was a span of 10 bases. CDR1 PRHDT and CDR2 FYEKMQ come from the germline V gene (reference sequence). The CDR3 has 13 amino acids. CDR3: CASSPKLADTQYF. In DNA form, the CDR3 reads TGTGCCAGCAGCCCAAAGTTGGCAGATACGCAGTATTTT.

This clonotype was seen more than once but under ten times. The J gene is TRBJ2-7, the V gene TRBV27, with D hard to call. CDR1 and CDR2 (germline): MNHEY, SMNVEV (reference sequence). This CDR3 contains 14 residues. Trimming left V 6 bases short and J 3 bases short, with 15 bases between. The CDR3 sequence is CASSSLPAGYEQYF. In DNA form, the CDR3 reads TGTGCCAGCAGCAGCCTCCCAGCCGGCTACGAGCAGTACTTC.

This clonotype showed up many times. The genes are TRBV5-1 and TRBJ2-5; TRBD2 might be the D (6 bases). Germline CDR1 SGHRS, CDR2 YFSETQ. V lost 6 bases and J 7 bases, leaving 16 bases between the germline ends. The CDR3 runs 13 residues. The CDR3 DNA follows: TGCGCCAGCACCTACCGTAGCGGACTGACCCAGTACTTC. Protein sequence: CASTYRSGLTQYF.

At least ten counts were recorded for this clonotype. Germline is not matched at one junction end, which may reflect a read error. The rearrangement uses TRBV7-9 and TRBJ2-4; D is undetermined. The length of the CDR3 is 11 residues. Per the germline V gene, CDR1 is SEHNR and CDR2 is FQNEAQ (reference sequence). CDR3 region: CASSPLQNLNF. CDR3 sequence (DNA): TGTGCCAGCAGCCCCTTGCAGAATCTCAACTTC.

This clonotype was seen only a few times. Here the CDR3 reads CATSDPRTGTRPQETQYF. For the CDR3, the DNA is TGTGCCACCAGTGATCCGAGAACCGGGACACGACCCCAAGAGACCCAGTACTTC. The chain joins TRBV24-1 to TRBJ2-5; the D gene is possibly TRBD1 (6 bases). V was clipped by 3 bases and J by 1 base, with 20 bases between them. Germline assignment: CDR1 KGHDR and CDR2 SFDVKD. This CDR3 is 18 amino acids long.

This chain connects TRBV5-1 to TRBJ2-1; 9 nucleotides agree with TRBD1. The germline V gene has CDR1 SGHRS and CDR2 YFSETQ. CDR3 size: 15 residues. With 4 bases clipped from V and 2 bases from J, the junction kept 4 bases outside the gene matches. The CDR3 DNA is TGCGCCAGCAGCCGGACAGGGGCCCCCTACAATGAGCAGTTCTTC. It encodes CASSRTGAPYNEQFF.

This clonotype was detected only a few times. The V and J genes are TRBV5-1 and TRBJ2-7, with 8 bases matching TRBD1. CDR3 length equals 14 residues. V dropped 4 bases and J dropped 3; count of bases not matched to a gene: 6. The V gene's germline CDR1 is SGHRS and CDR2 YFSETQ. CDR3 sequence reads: CASSAATGDYEQYF. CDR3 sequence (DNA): TGCGCCAGCAGCGCCGCGACAGGGGACTACGAGCAGTACTTC.

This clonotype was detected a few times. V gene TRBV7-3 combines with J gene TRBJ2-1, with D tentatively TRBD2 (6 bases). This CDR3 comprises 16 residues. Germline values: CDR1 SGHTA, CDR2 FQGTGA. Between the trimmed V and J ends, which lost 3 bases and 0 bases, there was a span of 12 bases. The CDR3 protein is CASSLEGRGSYNEQFF. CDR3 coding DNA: TGTGCCAGCAGCTTGGAGGGTCGGGGCTCCTACAATGAGCAGTTCTTC.

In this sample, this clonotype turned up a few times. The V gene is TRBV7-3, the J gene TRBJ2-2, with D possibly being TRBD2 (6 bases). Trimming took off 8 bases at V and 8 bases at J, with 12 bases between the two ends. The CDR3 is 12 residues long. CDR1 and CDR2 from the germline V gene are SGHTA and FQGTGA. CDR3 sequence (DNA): TGTGCCAGCCGTAGCGGACGGGGGGAGCTGTTTTTT. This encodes CASRSGRGELFF. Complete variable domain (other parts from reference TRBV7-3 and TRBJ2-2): GAGVSQTPSNKVTEKGKYVELRCDPISGHTALYWYRQSLGQGPEFLIYFQGTGAADDSGLPNDRFFAVRPEGSVSTLKIQRTERGDSAVYLCASRSGRGELFFGEGSRLTVL.

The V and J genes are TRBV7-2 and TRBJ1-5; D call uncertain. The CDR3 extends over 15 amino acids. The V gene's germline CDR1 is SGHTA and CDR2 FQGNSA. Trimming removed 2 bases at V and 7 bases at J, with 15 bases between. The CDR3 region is CASSLSSASGQPQHF. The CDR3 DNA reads TGTGCCAGCAGCTTATCGTCGGCCTCCGGACAGCCCCAGCATTTT.

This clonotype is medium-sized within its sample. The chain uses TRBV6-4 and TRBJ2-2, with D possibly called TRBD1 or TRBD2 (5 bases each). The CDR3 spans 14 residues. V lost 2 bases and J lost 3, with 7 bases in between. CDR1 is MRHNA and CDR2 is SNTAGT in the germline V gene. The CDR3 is CASSDRDDTGELFF. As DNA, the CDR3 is TGTGCCAGCAGTGACAGGGACGACACCGGGGAGCTGTTTTTT.

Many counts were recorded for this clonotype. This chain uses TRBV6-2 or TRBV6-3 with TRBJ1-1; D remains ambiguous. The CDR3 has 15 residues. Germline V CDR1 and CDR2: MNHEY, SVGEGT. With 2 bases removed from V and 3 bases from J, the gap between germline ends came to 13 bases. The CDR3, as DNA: TGTGCCAGCAGTTACGGGAGGGTAGAGCACACTGAAGCTTTCTTT. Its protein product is CASSYGRVEHTEAFF.

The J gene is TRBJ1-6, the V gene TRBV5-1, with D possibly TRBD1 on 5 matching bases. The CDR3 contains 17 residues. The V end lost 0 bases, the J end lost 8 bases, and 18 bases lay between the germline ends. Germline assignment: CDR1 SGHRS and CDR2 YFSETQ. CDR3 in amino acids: CASSLEGLGWTDSPLHF. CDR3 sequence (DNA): TGCGCCAGCAGCTTGGAGGGACTGGGTTGGACGGATTCACCCCTCCACTTT.

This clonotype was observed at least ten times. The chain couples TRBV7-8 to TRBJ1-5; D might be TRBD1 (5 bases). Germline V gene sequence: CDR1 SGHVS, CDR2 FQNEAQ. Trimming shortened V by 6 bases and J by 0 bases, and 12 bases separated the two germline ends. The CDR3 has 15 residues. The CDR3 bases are TGTGCCAGCAGTTCCGGGACGGATAGCAATCAGCCCCAGCATTTT. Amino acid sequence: CASSSGTDSNQPQHF. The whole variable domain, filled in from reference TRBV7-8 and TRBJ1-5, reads GAGVSQSPRYKVAKRGQDVALRCDPISGHVSLFWYQQALGQGPEFLTYFQNEAQLDKSGLPSDRFFAERPEGSVSTLKIQRTQQEDSAVYLCASSSGTDSNQPQHFGDGTRLSIL.

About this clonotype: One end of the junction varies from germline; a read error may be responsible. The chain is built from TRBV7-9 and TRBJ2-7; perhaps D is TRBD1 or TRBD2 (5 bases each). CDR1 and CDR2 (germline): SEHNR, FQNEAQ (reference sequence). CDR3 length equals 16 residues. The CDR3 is CASSLLGDQSSYGQYF. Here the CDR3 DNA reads TGTGCCAGCAGCTTATTAGGGGACCAGAGCTCCTACGGGCAGTACTTC.

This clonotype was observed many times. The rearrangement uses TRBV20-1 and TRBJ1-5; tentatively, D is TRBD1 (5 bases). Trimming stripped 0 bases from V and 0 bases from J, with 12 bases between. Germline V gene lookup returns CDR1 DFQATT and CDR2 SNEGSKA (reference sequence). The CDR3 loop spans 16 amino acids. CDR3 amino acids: CSARDRGETSNQPQHF. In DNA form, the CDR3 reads TGCAGTGCTAGAGATCGGGGGGAGACTAGCAATCAGCCCCAGCATTTT.

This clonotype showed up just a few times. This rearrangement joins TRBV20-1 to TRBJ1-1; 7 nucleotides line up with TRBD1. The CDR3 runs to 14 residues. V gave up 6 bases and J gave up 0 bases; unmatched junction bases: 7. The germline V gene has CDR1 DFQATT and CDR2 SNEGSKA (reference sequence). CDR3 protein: CSALSQGVNTEAFF. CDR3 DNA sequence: TGCAGTGCGCTCTCTCAGGGGGTGAACACTGAAGCTTTCTTT.

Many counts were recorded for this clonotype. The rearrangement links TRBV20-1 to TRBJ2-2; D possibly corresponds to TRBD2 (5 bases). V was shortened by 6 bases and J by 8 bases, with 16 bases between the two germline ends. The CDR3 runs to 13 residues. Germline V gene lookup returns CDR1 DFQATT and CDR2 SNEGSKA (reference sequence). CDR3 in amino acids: CSAYSGYMGELFF. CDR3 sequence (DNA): TGCAGTGCCTACAGCGGTTACATGGGGGAGCTGTTTTTT.

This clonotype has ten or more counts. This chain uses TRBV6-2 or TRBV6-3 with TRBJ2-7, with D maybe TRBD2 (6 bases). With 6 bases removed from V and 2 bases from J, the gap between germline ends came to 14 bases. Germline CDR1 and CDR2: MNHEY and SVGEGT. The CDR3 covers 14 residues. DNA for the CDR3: TGTGCCAGCAGCCCGAGGAGGGGTGCCTACGAGCAGTACTTC. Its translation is CASSPRRGAYEQYF.

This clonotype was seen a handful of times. As DNA, the CDR3 is TGTGCCACCAGTGCCTGGACAGGAAGCTCCTACGAGCAGTACTTC. Translation: CATSAWTGSSYEQYF. V and J are TRBV24-1 and TRBJ2-7; 7 nucleotides line up with TRBD1. CDR1 KGHDR and CDR2 SFDVKD come from the germline V gene. The CDR3 covers 15 residues. V trimming: 5 bases; J trimming: 0 bases; junction bases outside the gene matches: 6.

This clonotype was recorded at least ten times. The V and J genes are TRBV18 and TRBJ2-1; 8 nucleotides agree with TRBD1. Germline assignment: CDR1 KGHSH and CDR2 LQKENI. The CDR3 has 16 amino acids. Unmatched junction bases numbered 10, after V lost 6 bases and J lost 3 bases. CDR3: CASSPPSGQGYNEQFF. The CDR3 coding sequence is TGTGCCAGCTCTCCTCCGTCAGGACAGGGCTACAATGAGCAGTTCTTC.